Each of the 25 T cell receptor beta chains below was sequenced from the same sample in a study of blood T cell repertoires in COVID-19. Clones were sequenced by immunoSEQ multiplex PCR, and TCRdb holds only the in-frame ones, with some missing. This sample yields about 280,000 clones, of which roughly 86% are seen a single time; approximately 9% belongs to the top ten. The specimen was peripheral blood. These receptors were taken from a man aged 35-49 years with active or convalescent COVID-19.

V and J are TRBV7-9 and TRBJ2-3, with D maybe TRBD2 (6 bases). This CDR3 region has 15 residues. The ends were cut back, 6 bases at V and 2 bases at J, with 15 bases in the middle. The germline CDR1 and CDR2 sequences are SEHNR and FQNEAQ (reference sequence). The CDR3 DNA is TGTGCCAGCAGGGACTGGGACTTTGCCACAGATACGCAGTATTTT. It codes for CASRDWDFATDTQYF.

The CDR3 DNA sequence: TGTGCCAGCAGGGGGCATCATTCTGAAGCTTTCTTT. Protein sequence: CASRGHHSEAFF. The J gene is TRBJ1-1, the V gene TRBV28; TRBD1 is a possible D gene (5 bases). This CDR3 region has 12 residues. Germline CDR1 is MDHEN and CDR2 is SYDVKM. Trimming shortened V by 6 bases and J by 6 bases, and 11 bases separated the two germline ends.

The chain combines TRBV11-2 with TRBJ1-4; the match to TRBD1 covers 7 bases. The CDR3 runs 15 residues. Germline-derived CDR1 and CDR2 are SGHAT and FQNNGV. V shed 1 base and J 5 bases; nucleotides not matched to a gene: 4. In DNA form, the CDR3 reads TGTGCCAGCAGCTTAGGATGGGGACAGAATGAAAAACTGTTTTTT. Protein: CASSLGWGQNEKLFF.

This clone has ten or more counts. J is TRBJ2-7 and V is TRBV5-6; D perhaps matches TRBD1 (6 bases). Germline lookup yields CDR1 SGHDT and CDR2 YYEEEE. This CDR3 region has 16 residues. Trimming shortened V by 4 bases and J by 5 bases, and 22 bases separated the two germline ends. The CDR3 reads CASSQLFFTGKDEQYF. As DNA, the CDR3 is TGTGCCAGCAGCCAATTGTTTTTCACAGGGAAAGACGAGCAGTACTTC.

Comment on this clone: At one of its ends the junction is not consistent with the germline gene, which may arise from a read error. The CDR3 here is CASSQAGVETQYF. The CDR3 nucleotides read TGTGCCAGCAGTCAAGCGGGAGTAGAGACCCAGTACTTC. This chain uses TRBV6-1 with TRBJ2-5, with 8 bases that match TRBD2. The CDR3 consists of 13 residues. Germline V gene lookup returns CDR1 MNHNS and CDR2 SASEGT.

The chain links TRBV6-5 to TRBJ1-2; 7 positions match TRBD1. V trimming: 6 bases; J trimming: 6 bases; junction bases outside the gene matches: 10. The CDR3 runs 14 residues. The germline V gene encodes CDR1 MNHEY and CDR2 SVGAGI. CDR3 bases: TGTGCCAGCAGACAACAGGGGTCAGTGGATGGCTACACCTTC. This gives the protein CASRQQGSVDGYTF.

CDR3 residues: CASSGGNTGELFF. The CDR3 DNA follows: TGTGCCAGCAGCGGGGGGAACACCGGGGAGCTGTTTTTT. The genes are TRBV12-3 or TRBV12-4 and TRBJ2-2, with D tentatively TRBD2 (6 bases). This CDR3 contains 13 residues. V was clipped by 6 bases and J by 1 base, with 6 bases between them.

The chain recombines TRBV24-1 with TRBJ1-2, with unresolved D. V gave up 4 bases and J gave up 7 bases, with 15 bases separating them. Germline assignment: CDR1 KGHDR and CDR2 SFDVKD. This CDR3 spans 14 amino acids. In DNA form, the CDR3 reads TGTGCCACCAGTGACCGCGGAGACCCCCTTGGCTACACCTTC. Its translation: CATSDRGDPLGYTF.

The V and J genes are TRBV18 and TRBJ1-5, with D uncertain. The CDR3 length is 15 residues. Germline loops: CDR1 KGHSH, CDR2 LQKENI. Deletions cut 4 bases from V and 6 bases from J, with 16 bases between. The CDR3 here is CASSLGGYEGQPQHF. The DNA of the CDR3 is TGTGCCAGCTCACTAGGCGGGTATGAAGGTCAGCCCCAGCATTTT.

The chain uses TRBV27 and TRBJ2-3; TRBD1 matches 10 bases. CDR3 length: 17 amino acids. Germline V gives CDR1 MNHEY, CDR2 SMNVEV (reference sequence). The junction had 13 bases not matched to a gene; V was cut back by 5 bases and J by 5 bases. Written as DNA, the CDR3 is TGTGCCAGCAGTCAATCCGGGACAGGGGCGAGTGTAGATACGCAGTATTTT. It translates to CASSQSGTGASVDTQYF.

This chain joins TRBV5-5 and TRBJ2-3; tentatively, D is TRBD1 (6 bases). This CDR3 is built from 15 residues. Germline V lookup: CDR1 SGHKS, CDR2 YYEKEE (reference sequence). Trimming cost V 4 bases and J 2 bases, with 14 bases left between them. The CDR3 region has the DNA TGTGCCAGCAGCCGTCAGGGGATAGACACAGATACGCAGTATTTT. It translates to CASSRQGIDTDTQYF.

The J gene is TRBJ1-2, the V gene TRBV30; D call uncertain. V lost 1 base and J 5 bases, leaving 5 bases between the germline ends. In germline, CDR1 is GTSNPN, CDR2 SVGIG (reference sequence). The CDR3 loop spans 11 amino acids. The CDR3 region is CAWSGRYGYTF. In DNA, the CDR3 is TGTGCCTGGAGTGGGAGATATGGCTACACCTTC.

Note on this clone: One junction end does not reproduce the germline sequence, and a read error may be involved. The chain couples TRBV5-1 to TRBJ1-2; 8 bases map to TRBD1. CDR1 is SGHRS, CDR2 YFSETQ, per germline. The CDR3 totals 15 residues. CDR3 sequence reads: CASSIDSSSAGTGAF. The CDR3 bases are TGCGCCAGCAGCATCGATTCATCTTCAGCCGGGACAGGTGCTTTC. The full variable domain, its missing parts supplied by reference TRBV5-1 and TRBJ1-2, is KAGVTQTPRYLIKTRGQQVTLSCSPISGHRSVSWYQQTPGQGLQFLFEYFSETQRNKGNFPGRFSGRQFSNSRSEMNVSTLELGDSALYLCASSIDSSSAGTGAFGSGTRLTVV.

V usage is TRBV9 and J usage is TRBJ1-2; TRBD1 agrees at 10 bases. V was pared by 0 bases and J by 8 bases, with 10 bases of the junction left unmatched. The germline V gene encodes CDR1 SGDLS and CDR2 YYNGEE. The CDR3 loop spans 16 amino acids. CDR3 coding DNA: TGTGCCAGCAGCGTAGGGGATGAGGGACAGGGGTACGGCTACACCTTC. Translating it yields CASSVGDEGQGYGYTF.

This chain links TRBV2 with TRBJ2-4; a weak D match, TRBD1 (5 bases). Germline V gives CDR1 SNHLY, CDR2 FYNNEI. The CDR3 is 16 residues long. V was pared by 2 bases and J by 4 bases, with 15 bases between. The CDR3, as DNA: TGTGCCAGCAGTGAATTTAGGGGTATGGGGAAAAACATTCAGTACTTC. Protein: CASSEFRGMGKNIQYF.

The chain couples TRBV11-1 to TRBJ2-7, with 11 bases that match TRBD2. Germline trimming cut 6 bases from V and 1 base from J; bases unmatched to any gene: 8. Per the germline V gene, CDR1 is SGHAT and CDR2 is FQDESV (reference sequence). The CDR3 loop spans 16 amino acids. The CDR3 spells CASSSKTSGTSYEQYF. The CDR3 DNA reads as TGTGCCAGCAGTTCTAAGACTAGCGGGACATCCTACGAGCAGTACTTC. Filled out from reference TRBV11-1 and TRBJ2-7, the complete variable domain reads EAEVAQSPRYKITEKSQAVAFWCDPISGHATLYWYRQILGQGPELLVQFQDESVVDDSQLPKDRFSAERLKGVDSTLKIQPAELGDSAMYLCASSSKTSGTSYEQYFGPGTRLTVT.

The chain recombines TRBV5-1 with TRBJ2-2; TRBD1 matches at 8 bases. V lost 2 bases, J lost 7 bases, and 13 bases stayed unmatched. The V gene's germline CDR1 is SGHRS and CDR2 YFSETQ. The CDR3 is 17 residues long. The chain's CDR3 is CASSFSGTGGFGGELFF. For the CDR3, the DNA is TGCGCCAGCAGCTTTTCCGGGACAGGTGGTTTTGGCGGGGAGCTGTTTTTT.

V usage is TRBV2 and J usage is TRBJ2-3, with TRBD1 matching 11 bases. From germline, CDR1 is SNHLY and CDR2 FYNNEI. The CDR3 length is 19 residues. Trimming removed 0 bases from V and 2 bases from J; junction bases left unmatched: 10. The CDR3 coding sequence is TGTGCCAGCAGTGAAGCTTTGGCCATGGGACAGGGGGTCACAGATACGCAGTATTTT. Protein product: CASSEALAMGQGVTDTQYF.

This chain connects TRBV19 to TRBJ2-7; 10 bases fit TRBD2. This CDR3 region has 16 residues. V shed 4 bases, J shed 3 bases, and the junction held 9 bases outside the gene matches. The germline V gene has CDR1 LNHDA and CDR2 SQIVND (reference sequence). The CDR3 nucleotides read TGTGCCAGTAGTACGGATCTAGCGGGAGTTGTCTACGAGCAGTACTTC. It codes for CASSTDLAGVVYEQYF.

With respect to this clone: The same CDR3 can be traced to other DNA sequences in this sample. This chain uses TRBV29-1 with TRBJ2-7; 7 bases are shared with TRBD2. The germline gives CDR1 SQVTM, CDR2 ANQGSEA. Trimming took 3 bases from V and 0 from J; bases not matched to a gene: 2. This CDR3 has 13 residues. This chain's CDR3 is CSVDGGSSYEQYF. The DNA for the CDR3 is TGCAGCGTTGATGGCGGGAGCTCCTACGAGCAGTACTTC.

This chain links TRBV5-1 with TRBJ2-7, with a weak D call TRBD1 (5 bases). The CDR3 spans 17 residues. Trimming took off 1 base at V and 5 bases at J, with 22 bases between the two ends. Germline assignment: CDR1 SGHRS and CDR2 YFSETQ. The CDR3 loop reads CASSLRGRQGSMDEQYF. CDR3 bases: TGCGCCAGCAGCTTGCGAGGTCGGCAGGGAAGTATGGACGAGCAGTACTTC.

This clone has just one count. This chain connects TRBV19 to TRBJ2-1; 8 bases fit TRBD1. The trim removed 1 base at V and 2 bases at J, leaving 4 bases unmatched. The CDR3 is made up of 16 amino acids. Germline CDR1 and CDR2: LNHDA and SQIVND (reference sequence). The CDR3 nucleotides are TGTGCCAGTAGTATAGTTACAGGGGGGACCTACAATGAGCAGTTCTTC. Amino acid sequence: CASSIVTGGTYNEQFF.

The chain employs TRBV6-4 and TRBJ1-2; possible D gene TRBD1, 6 bases. Germline assignment: CDR1 MRHNA and CDR2 SNTAGT. CDR3 length: 14 amino acids. The V gene lost 5 bases and the J gene lost 5 bases, with 15 bases spanning the gap. The CDR3 here is CASSTSGEGYGYTF. CDR3 coding DNA: TGTGCCAGCAGTACGTCAGGGGAGGGGTATGGCTACACCTTC.

The chain links TRBV5-1 to TRBJ1-1, with TRBD1 matching over 8 bases. The CDR3 extends over 16 amino acids. Losses at the gene ends were 0 bases for V and 5 bases for J; bases not matched to a gene: 9. The V gene's germline CDR1 is SGHRS and CDR2 YFSETQ. CDR3 in amino acids: CASSLAGDRPGTEAFF. CDR3 DNA sequence: TGCGCCAGCAGCTTGGCCGGGGACAGGCCGGGTACTGAAGCTTTCTTT.

The chain has TRBV5-1 and TRBJ2-3, with no clear D. The CDR3 has 15 amino acids. Trimming removed 0 bases from V and 0 bases from J, with 8 bases in between. Germline V gene data show CDR1 as SGHRS and CDR2 as YFSETQ. The CDR3 sequence is CASSLGRASTDTQYF. CDR3 DNA sequence: TGCGCCAGCAGCTTGGGTAGAGCTAGCACAGATACGCAGTATTTT.